The next 9 T cell receptor beta chains were all read from a single sample in a study of T-cell reconstitution after alpha-beta-depleted transplantation in children. Preparation of the TCRbeta library used unique molecular identifiers. One entry per CDR3 protein results from TCRdb running MiXCR on the PCR reads. The table has about 640,000 distinct CDR3 sequences, around 17% seen once. The sample in question was PBMCs from the stem cell graft donor, obtained from the stem cell graft. All receptors derive from a human donor who donated a stem cell graft to a child with acute myeloid leukemia.

This clonotype was found a few times. A read error may produce the germline difference seen at one junction end. The chain uses TRBV12-3 or TRBV12-4 and TRBJ2-3, with 9 nucleotides matching TRBD2. This CDR3 is built from 14 residues. For the CDR3, the DNA is TGTGCCAGCAAACAAGCGGGGGGCACTGATACGCAGTATTTT. It is translated as CASKQAGGTDTQYF.

This clonotype was seen many times. The chain recombines TRBV4-2 with TRBJ1-5; 7 bases agree with TRBD1. Germline trimming cut 5 bases from V and 9 bases from J; bases unmatched to any gene: 7. The CDR3 is 13 amino acids. CDR1 and CDR2 (germline): LGHNA, YNFKEQ. CDR3 in DNA: TGTGCCAGCAGCGTAGACAGGGCTAGGCCCCAGCATTTT. Its translation is CASSVDRARPQHF.

This clonotype was seen only a few times. V usage is TRBV3-1 and J usage is TRBJ2-1; perhaps TRBD1 as D (5 bases). The V and J ends lost 5 bases and 7 bases respectively, with 9 bases between them. The CDR3 length is 12 residues. Per germline, CDR1 LGHDT and CDR2 YNNKEL (reference sequence). The CDR3 sequence is CASSSDRNEQFF. DNA of the CDR3: TGTGCCAGCAGCTCCGACAGAAATGAGCAGTTCTTC.

This chain uses TRBV5-1 with TRBJ2-1, with D unclear. Germline V gene sequence: CDR1 SGHRS, CDR2 YFSETQ. The CDR3 spans 16 residues. V was trimmed by 0 bases and J by 0 bases, leaving 10 bases between them. CDR3 in DNA: TGCGCCAGCAGCTTGGAAGTCGGTGGCTCCTACAATGAGCAGTTCTTC. As protein: CASSLEVGGSYNEQFF.

The table lists this clonotype with many counts. The rearrangement joins TRBV20-1 to TRBJ1-5; no reliable D call. V dropped 6 bases and J dropped 0 bases, with 15 bases sitting between them. This CDR3 is 15 amino acids long. Germline CDR1 is DFQATT and CDR2 is SNEGSKA (reference sequence). The CDR3 region is CSAKKQIFSNQPQHF. DNA for the CDR3: TGCAGTGCAAAGAAGCAGATTTTTAGCAATCAGCCCCAGCATTTT.

This clonotype was counted a single time. The rearrangement links TRBV19 to TRBJ2-7; 7 bases are a match to TRBD1. J was trimmed by 4 bases and V by 11 bases; bases with no gene match: 17. This CDR3 comprises 15 residues. CDR1 is LNHDA, CDR2 SQIVND, per germline (reference sequence). Written as DNA, the CDR3 is TGTGCCTGCAGCCAGACAGGGAGTGGTGGATACGAGCAGTACTTC. This translates into CACSQTGSGGYEQYF.

This rearrangement joins TRBV5-1 to TRBJ2-1, with D perhaps TRBD1 (6 bases). Trimming cost V 4 bases and J 4 bases, with 18 bases left between them. The length of the CDR3 is 16 residues. Germline values: CDR1 SGHRS, CDR2 YFSETQ. In DNA, the CDR3 is TGCGCCAGCAGCCCTGACCTACTAGGGGGATACAATGAGCAGTTCTTC. Translating it yields CASSPDLLGGYNEQFF.

CDR3 amino acids: CASSSRAPSGGANEQFF. CDR3 bases: TGCGCCAGCAGCTCCCGAGCTCCTAGCGGGGGGGCCAATGAGCAGTTCTTC. The V call is TRBV5-1, the J call TRBJ2-1, with 12 bases identical to TRBD2. V gave up 3 bases and J gave up 6 bases; unmatched junction bases: 10. CDR3 length: 17 amino acids. The germline gives CDR1 SGHRS, CDR2 YFSETQ.

This clonotype was detected many times. The chain employs TRBV20-1 and TRBJ1-5; a weak D match, TRBD1 (5 bases). Per germline, CDR1 DFQATT and CDR2 SNEGSKA (reference sequence). CDR3 length: 12 residues. Between the trimmed V and J ends, which lost 4 bases and 7 bases, there was a span of 11 bases. As DNA, the CDR3 is TGCAGTGCTACAGAGGGGAACCAGCCCCAGCATTTT. Translating gives CSATEGNQPQHF.